Below, 12 T cell receptor beta chains from the same sample are listed, as sequenced in a study of cytomegalovirus exposure and HLA in healthy donors. It was with 60 Vbeta and 13 Jbeta primers that the PCR ran. Assay: immunoSEQ multiplex PCR; the TCRdb copy retains only in-frame clones and omits some. The data show about 200,000 clones, 79% seen once. Sequenced input: PBMCs. The receptor set was obtained from a girl aged 5 to 17 in good health and CMV-seropositive.

CDR3 amino acids: CASSQGRAYRDGEKLFF. In nucleotides, the CDR3 is TGCGCCAGCAGCCAAGGCCGTGCTTACAGGGACGGTGAAAAACTGTTTTTT. The rearrangement uses TRBV4-1 and TRBJ1-4, with D possibly being TRBD1 (6 bases). Germline V gene sequence: CDR1 MGHRA, CDR2 YSYEKL. This CDR3 has 17 amino acids. Trimming left V 1 base short and J 7 bases short, with 19 bases between.

Concerning this clone itself: In the same sample, other DNA sequences code for this CDR3. The chain is built from TRBV9 and TRBJ1-5; D is unresolved. Per the germline V gene, CDR1 is SGDLS and CDR2 is YYNGEE. Trimming pared 0 bases from V and 4 bases from J, leaving 8 bases between. CDR3 length equals 14 residues. CDR3 nucleotides: TGTGCCAGCAGCGTAGAGGGAGGGAATCAGCCCCAGCATTTT. It codes for CASSVEGGNQPQHF.

V is TRBV30 and J is TRBJ2-7; TRBD2 matches at 7 bases. Germline V gene sequence: CDR1 GTSNPN, CDR2 SVGIG (reference sequence). V lost 3 bases and J lost 4; bases outside the gene matches: 6. The CDR3 extends over 13 amino acids. The CDR3 spells CAWRGLGGYEQYF. The CDR3 nucleotides read TGTGCCTGGAGGGGTTTGGGGGGGTACGAGCAGTACTTC.

This chain joins TRBV2 and TRBJ1-5; 7 nucleotides agree with TRBD1. V dropped 2 bases and J dropped 2; count of bases not matched to a gene: 3. This CDR3 region has 15 residues. Per germline, CDR1 SNHLY and CDR2 FYNNEI. The CDR3 bases are TGTGCCAGCAGTGAAAGGGGGCCTGGCAATCAGCCCCAGCATTTT. Its translation is CASSERGPGNQPQHF.

The rearrangement joins TRBV2 to TRBJ1-4; D uncertain. The length of the CDR3 is 10 residues. Trimming cost V 6 bases and J 7 bases, with 3 bases left between them. CDR1 is SNHLY, CDR2 FYNNEI, per germline. The CDR3 DNA sequence: TGTGCCAGCAGCCTTGAAAAACTGTTTTTT. Translation gives CASSLEKLFF.

The chain couples TRBV6-1 to TRBJ1-5, with D possibly matching TRBD1 (6 bases). The germline V and J ends were trimmed by 4 bases and 0 bases, with 13 bases remaining between them. Germline V lookup: CDR1 MNHNS, CDR2 SASEGT. This CDR3 has 16 amino acids. This chain's CDR3 is CASSATGPNSNQPQHF. The DNA of the CDR3 is TGTGCCAGCAGTGCAACAGGGCCGAATAGCAATCAGCCCCAGCATTTT.

The V and J genes are TRBV20-1 and TRBJ1-3, with 8 bases fitting TRBD1. This CDR3 is 11 amino acids long. With V trimmed by 5 bases and J by 9 bases, 3 bases remained unmatched. Germline assignment: CDR1 DFQATT and CDR2 SNEGSKA (reference sequence). This CDR3 reads CSARQGTTIYF. The DNA of the CDR3 is TGCAGTGCTCGACAGGGGACCACCATATATTTT.

In regard to this clone: Relative to the germline gene, one junction end is altered; a read error may explain this. The rearrangement links TRBV6-1 to TRBJ2-7, with unresolved D. This CDR3 spans 14 amino acids. CDR1 MNHNS and CDR2 SASEGT come from the germline V gene. CDR3 in amino acids: CASREGPPPYEQYF. CDR3 nucleotide sequence: TGTGCCAGCAGGGAAGGTCCTCCCCCCTACGAGCAGTACTTC.

This clone has a single count. The J gene is TRBJ1-2, the V gene TRBV5-4; a possible D gene is TRBD1 (5 bases). Trimming took off 4 bases at V and 7 bases at J, with 11 bases between the two ends. Germline-derived CDR1 and CDR2 are SGHNT and YYREEE (reference sequence). The CDR3 spans 12 residues. The DNA for the CDR3 is TGTGCCAGCAGCCCTACAGGCGGTGGCTACACCTTC. Translated: CASSPTGGGYTF.

The chain is built from TRBV29-1 and TRBJ2-2; D possibly corresponds to TRBD2 (5 bases). The CDR3 totals 15 residues. Trimming pared 5 bases from V and 7 bases from J, leaving 20 bases between. CDR1 SQVTM and CDR2 ANQGSEA come from the germline V gene. The CDR3 sequence: CSVPLEEGFNGELFF. The DNA of the CDR3 is TGCAGCGTTCCCCTGGAGGAAGGATTTAACGGGGAGCTGTTTTTT.

This clone was detected only a few times. The chain is built from TRBV7-6 and TRBJ1-1; D perhaps matches TRBD1 (5 bases). The length of the CDR3 is 13 residues. Trimming cost V 1 base and J 3 bases, with 6 bases left between them. CDR1 and CDR2 (germline): SGHVS, FNYEAQ. The CDR3, as DNA: TGTGCCAGCAGCTTAGGGGGGGACACTGAAGCTTTCTTT. This codes for CASSLGGDTEAFF.

The chain joins TRBV18 to TRBJ2-7; 7 positions match TRBD2. V dropped 6 bases and J dropped 2; count of bases not matched to a gene: 4. The CDR3 sequence is 13 residues long. Germline assignment: CDR1 KGHSH and CDR2 LQKENI. As DNA, the CDR3 is TGTGCCAGCTCCGCTGCGGGGGCCTACGAGCAGTACTTC. This codes for CASSAAGAYEQYF.